Detailed here is one T cell receptor (beta chain). Its antigen is still unknown. This specimen comes from a study of radiotherapy plus CTLA-4 blockade in lung cancer. Study-level background: Across the patients, objective responses occurred in approximately 19%, and disease control in around 31%.

Measured with immunoSEQ multiplex PCR; TCRdb has only the in-frame clones, and not every one. Of 62,000 or so clones in the sample, 70% to 85% are singletons; the top ten hold more than 8.5%. Findings and caveats of the study: TCR clones originating in tumors grew in number in blood after radiotherapy plus ipilimumab.

The CDR3 is made up of 14 amino acids. V lost 6 bases and J lost 3; bases outside the gene matches: 7. Germline V CDR1 and CDR2: MGHDK, SYGVNS. V is TRBV25-1 and J is TRBJ2-5, with 7 bases identical to TRBD1. The source is a human donor with non-small cell lung cancer who had a complete response to radiotherapy plus ipilimumab. Sequencing used peripheral blood, obtained from a patient treated with radiotherapy plus ipilimumab. CDR3 loop: CASRTTDREETQYF. CDR3 sequence (DNA): TGTGCCAGCAGGACCACTGACAGGGAAGAGACCCAGTACTTC.